The clone carrying this T cell receptor beta chain was detected many times. Deletions cut 0 bases from V and 4 bases from J, with 6 bases between. This CDR3 spans 13 amino acids. Germline V gives CDR1 LGHNA, CDR2 YNFKEQ. Unique molecular identifiers were incorporated into the prepared TCRbeta library. Using its own MiXCR run on the PCR reads, TCRdb lists one record per CDR3 protein. Altogether 90,000 to 95,000 distinct CDR3 sequences are present, 12% being singletons, with the ten largest covering roughly 14%. The data stem from a study of T-cell reconstitution after alpha-beta-depleted transplantation in children.

The input for sequencing was PBMCs from the stem cell graft donor, taken from the stem cell graft. The chain links TRBV4-2 to TRBJ1-2; D is unresolved. This TCR derives from a human donor who donated a stem cell graft to a child with inherited bone marrow failure. CDR3 coding DNA: TGTGCCAGCAGCCAAGATCCAGTCTATGGCTACACCTTC. Amino acid sequence: CASSQDPVYGYTF.